The 8 T cell receptor beta chains presented below share a single source sample, sequenced in a study of T cell responses to AZD1222 COVID-19 vaccine. The protocol was immunoSEQ multiplex PCR, while the TCRdb copy is restricted to in-frame clones and leaves out a portion. The sample consists of roughly 150,000 clones, 70% to 90% of them appearing once. The sequencing used peripheral blood, collected 28 days after the second AZD1222 dose. The receptors were gathered from an adult who received the AZD1222 COVID-19 vaccine.

This clone was counted a single time. The chain is built from TRBV7-2 and TRBJ2-2, with 9 positions matching TRBD2. Germline assignment: CDR1 SGHTA and CDR2 FQGNSA. The V gene end was trimmed by 3 bases and the J gene end by 3 bases; junction bases not matched to a gene: 2. The CDR3 runs 15 residues. DNA for the CDR3: TGTGCCAGCAGCTTTGTAGCGGGGGACACCGGGGAGCTGTTTTTT. This codes for CASSFVAGDTGELFF.

This chain joins TRBV5-4 and TRBJ2-1; 14 nucleotides agree with TRBD2. V lost 4 bases to trimming and J lost 7 bases; unmatched junction nucleotides: 4. The CDR3 loop spans 15 amino acids. Germline CDR1 reads SGHNT; CDR2 reads YYREEE (reference sequence). This chain's CDR3 is CASSEGLAGGNEQFF. For the CDR3, the DNA is TGTGCCAGCAGCGAAGGACTAGCGGGGGGAAATGAGCAGTTCTTC.

V usage is TRBV5-1 and J usage is TRBJ2-1; tentative D call: TRBD2 (6 bases). The ends were cut back, 7 bases at V and 4 bases at J, with 15 bases in the middle. CDR3 length: 14 residues. Germline-derived CDR1 and CDR2 are SGHRS and YFSETQ. The CDR3 DNA reads TGCGCCAGCTCCTCCTCCGGGGGATACAATGAGCAGTTCTTC. This codes for CASSSSGGYNEQFF. Looking up the rest from reference TRBV5-1 and TRBJ2-1 gives the full variable domain: KAGVTQTPRYLIKTRGQQVTLSCSPISGHRSVSWYQQTPGQGLQFLFEYFSETQRNKGNFPGRFSGRQFSNSRSEMNVSTLELGDSALYLCASSSSGGYNEQFFGPGTRLTVL.

Points on this clone: The germline gene is not matched at one end of the junction; a read error may be the cause. The CDR3 sequence: CASNEGASGFGDTQYF. The CDR3 nucleotides read TGTGCCAGCAATGAAGGGGCTAGCGGGTTCGGAGATACGCAGTATTTT. The J gene is TRBJ2-3, the V gene TRBV2, with 8 bases lining up with TRBD2. This CDR3 has 16 residues. Germline CDR1 and CDR2: SNHLY and FYNNEI. Together with reference TRBV2 and TRBJ2-3, the CDR3 gives the full variable domain: EPEVTQTPSHQVTQMGQEVILRCVPISNHLYFYWYRQILGQKVEFLVSFYNNEISEKSEIFDDQFSVERPDGSNFTLKIRSTKLEDSAMYFCASNEGASGFGDTQYFGPGTRLTVL.

The chain joins TRBV9 to TRBJ2-3, with 10 nucleotides matching TRBD2. Germline values: CDR1 SGDLS, CDR2 YYNGEE. This CDR3 is built from 17 residues. V lost 0 bases and J lost 2; bases outside the gene matches: 6. The CDR3 sequence: CASSVGLAGGNTDTQYF. The DNA for the CDR3 is TGTGCCAGCAGCGTAGGTTTAGCGGGGGGAAACACAGATACGCAGTATTTT. Full variable domain (outside the CDR3, taken from reference TRBV9 and TRBJ2-3): DSGVTQTPKHLITATGQRVTLRCSPRSGDLSVYWYQQSLDQGLQFLIQYYNGEERAKGNILERFSAQQFPDLHSELNLSSLELGDSALYFCASSVGLAGGNTDTQYFGPGTRLTVL.

The J gene is TRBJ2-7, the V gene TRBV7-2, with a weak D call TRBD1 (6 bases). The CDR3 contains 14 residues. V shed 0 bases and J shed 3 bases, with 9 bases lying between them. Looked up from germline, CDR1 is SGHTA and CDR2 is FQGNSA. The CDR3 sequence: CASSLAGDNYEQYF. DNA of the CDR3: TGTGCCAGCAGCTTAGCGGGGGACAACTACGAGCAGTACTTC.

This rearrangement joins TRBV6-5 to TRBJ1-6; D not resolved. Germline CDR1 is MNHEY and CDR2 is SVGAGI. This CDR3 comprises 13 residues. Trimming stripped 5 bases from V and 8 bases from J, with 10 bases between. CDR3 protein: CASSPDGHSPLHF. In DNA, the CDR3 is TGTGCCAGCAGTCCCGACGGCCATTCACCCCTCCACTTT.

The genes are TRBV18 and TRBJ2-2; D gene ambiguous. This CDR3 has 14 amino acids. Germline values: CDR1 KGHSH, CDR2 LQKENI. V was pared by 1 base and J by 8 bases, with 11 bases between. The CDR3 nucleotides are TGTGCCAGCTCACCACGGCAGGACGGGGGGGAGCTGTTTTTT. It yields the protein CASSPRQDGGELFF.